This TCR beta chain was documented in a study of regulatory T cells in long-lasting Graves disease. Across the study: Antithyroid drug exposure in newly diagnosed Graves' patients had lasted under 3 months. Broader study findings: Patients with persistent disease showed a bias toward TRBV28, TRBJ1-2 and TRBJ2-5.

There are a few counts of this clonotype. Its antigen is not identified. V trimming: 6 bases; J trimming: 2 bases; junction bases outside the gene matches: 7. This CDR3 is built from 14 residues. Germline values: CDR1 LNHDA, CDR2 SQIVND (reference sequence). To make TCR beta libraries, researchers used iRepertoire HTBI primers and Arm-PCR of CDR3 regions. TCRdb processed the multiplex PCR reads anew with MiXCR; each CDR3 protein has one entry. In the table there are 350,000 to 450,000 distinct CDR3 sequences, about 15% of which are singletons. Time point of the sample: newly diagnosed GD, antithyroid drugs for less than 3 months. Construction of the TCR library relied on RNA isolated from PBMCs. Per American Thyroid Association guidelines, Graves' disease was diagnosed. The same sample was also used in a study of T cells in Graves' hyperthyroidism and ophthalmopathy. In that study: The HTBI primer set was used in a first-round RT-PCR of the TCR CDR3.

The sequence derives from a woman aged 40 to 50 with Graves disease. J is TRBJ2-7 and V is TRBV19; TRBD1 matches 7 bases. The sample in question was peripheral blood mononuclear cells (PBMCs), obtained at new diagnosis, from a patient treated with antithyroid drugs. The CDR3 spells CASSPGTETYEQYF. The CDR3 bases are TGTGCCAGTAGCCCCGGGACAGAGACCTACGAGCAGTACTTC.